The present T cell receptor (beta chain) was sequenced within a study of graft-versus-host responses after intestinal transplantation. Study background: Tacrolimus and steroids were given for two to three years to all recipients after anti-thymocyte globulin induction. Study-wide results and limits: GvH clones surfaced in recipient marrow, some emerging earlier in ileum or blood. Allograft clonal ratios (graft-versus-host to host-versus-graft) were high in patients who had graft-donor T cell macrochimerism.

About this clone: Its antigen is currently unknown.

V was cut by 3 bases and J by 5 bases, with 7 bases left in between. The germline gives CDR1 GTSNPN, CDR2 SVGIG (reference sequence). The CDR3 is 11 residues long. TCRdb keeps only in-frame clones here, not all; method: immunoSEQ multiplex PCR. The sample lists approximately 37,000 clones; approximately 95% were seen once. This chain connects TRBV30 to TRBJ1-1, with D perhaps TRBD1 (6 bases). The origin of this receptor is a human patient who received an intestinal transplant, so some T cells may come from the graft donor. Here the sequenced sample was PBMCs, taken approximately 700 days after intestinal transplantation. As DNA, the CDR3 is TGTGCCTGGAGGGACAGAACTGAAGCTTTCTTT. It encodes CAWRDRTEAFF.